Listed below are T cell receptor beta chains from one sample, sequenced in a study of identifying expanded T cells in peripheral blood. Sequencing used immunoSEQ multiplex PCR; TCRdb keeps in-frame clones, though not all of them. The data hold over 100,000 clones, with about nine tenths observed a single time. The sequenced sample consisted of blood. Source of these receptors: a person aged 18 to 75 in good health. CDR3s include the opening cysteine and the closing phenylalanine or tryptophan. Clone size is given for some rows only: seen once, a few or many times, or a class if the clone is expanded.

cdr3_aa j_call clone_size v_call
CASSSGTGGSQYF TRBJ2-5 - TRBV7-8
CASRRAIANTGELFF TRBJ2-2 - TRBV6-5
CASSLGQGAVDEQFF TRBJ2-1 - TRBV11-1
CASSIGWDTYEQYF TRBJ2-7 - TRBV19
CASSIRSSGSYEQYF TRBJ2-7 - TRBV19
CATAGQGLTYEQYF TRBJ2-7 - TRBV10-3
CASSPGNTNQPQHF TRBJ1-5 - TRBV18
CASSARDSYQPQHF TRBJ1-5 - TRBV21-1
CASSLRTGMSSYEQYF TRBJ2-7 - TRBV7-9
CASSYRAGVTEAFF TRBJ1-1 - TRBV6-6
CASSLHRGWETQYF TRBJ2-5 - TRBV28
CSVAEAGSGNTIYF TRBJ1-3 - TRBV29-1
CASSLGLVNNEQFF TRBJ2-1 - TRBV28
CASSGTGGYNEQFF TRBJ2-1 - TRBV18
CASSSGLAGFGDTQYF TRBJ2-3 - TRBV5-1
CASSVVPTGELFF TRBJ2-2 - TRBV9
CASSEVLRGPQHF TRBJ1-5 - TRBV6-1
CASSQAASGTYNEQFF TRBJ2-1 - TRBV4-2
CASSQTGALGEKLFF TRBJ1-4 - TRBV5-6
CASNEVMNSEAFF TRBJ1-1 - TRBV6-6
CASSLAGTGRFPYEQYF TRBJ2-7 - TRBV11-2
CASRAGGGANQETQYF TRBJ2-5 - TRBV19
CASSTGTQSVNTEAFF TRBJ1-1 - TRBV5-1
CASRPTGLGEQYF TRBJ2-7 - TRBV27
CSHRGGETQYF TRBJ2-5 - TRBV29-1
CAWSSLVGAFF TRBJ1-1 - TRBV30
CASSASGAHYEQYF TRBJ2-7 - TRBV9
CASSLRTAGLQETQYF TRBJ2-5 - TRBV5-1
CAWSEGQGALQPQHF TRBJ1-5 - TRBV30
CASSLAGFTEAFF TRBJ1-1 - TRBV7-2
CASSSPSSNEQFF TRBJ2-1 - TRBV7-3
CASSVSVSSGANVLTF TRBJ2-6 - TRBV5-1
CASSLETGLRGNTIYF TRBJ1-3 once TRBV11-3
CASSGAVNTEAFF TRBJ1-1 - TRBV7-2
CASSPRSGPQHF TRBJ1-5 - TRBV11-2
CATSRDSSTGSGNQPQHF TRBJ1-5 - TRBV15
CASSTREPPHYGYTF TRBJ1-2 - TRBV10-1
CASSFFGGTYEQYF TRBJ2-7 - TRBV28
CASSPLQGGGLDTQYF TRBJ2-3 - TRBV5-4
CSVAGTSSSDTQYF TRBJ2-3 - TRBV29-1
CASRLGRGDEQYF TRBJ2-7 - TRBV2
CASSYREGNTEAFF TRBJ1-1 - TRBV9
CASSLDPPPGAGYTF TRBJ1-2 - TRBV5-4
CASSLRGGETQYF TRBJ2-5 once TRBV5-8
CSASEDRRAFF TRBJ1-1 - TRBV20-1
CASSPQGPTSGNTIYF TRBJ1-3 - TRBV9
CASSIQRGDQPQHF TRBJ1-5 - TRBV19
CSARGWGEQYF TRBJ2-7 few TRBV20-1
CASSFSTDTQYF TRBJ2-3 - TRBV5-1
CASSPGGGSYEQYF TRBJ2-7 - TRBV6-4
CASSQDRGATVSYEQYF TRBJ2-7 - TRBV4-3
CSVVAGGTEAFF TRBJ1-1 - TRBV29-1
CASSAGLAGALSSYEQYF TRBJ2-7 - TRBV7-2
CASSKSEGTDTQYF TRBJ2-3 once TRBV28